A single sample gave rise to the 20 T cell receptor beta chains below, sequenced in a study of T cells after posttransplantation cyclophosphamide. Produced via immunoSEQ multiplex PCR; TCRdb's table is partial and in-frame only. Found here are roughly 24,000 clones, no singletons; the ten largest cover around 6.6%. Sequencing was done on a sample of PBMCs. All receptors derive from a woman aged 60 to 75 in good health, CMV-negative, and a related stem cell transplant donor.

This clone was seen at least ten times. The CDR3 DNA follows: TGTGCCAGCAGTTTGGGACAGTTGAAAGAGACCCAGTACTTC. This translates into CASSLGQLKETQYF. The J gene is TRBJ2-5, the V gene TRBV6-1, with 7 bases fitting TRBD1. With V trimmed by 5 bases and J by 3 bases, 6 bases remained unmatched. Germline V gene data show CDR1 as MNHNS and CDR2 as SASEGT. This CDR3 is built from 14 residues.

The table lists this clone with many counts. V is TRBV5-5 and J is TRBJ2-2, with TRBD1 matching 10 bases. Per the germline V gene, CDR1 is SGHKS and CDR2 is YYEKEE (reference sequence). V lost 6 bases to trimming and J lost 4 bases; unmatched junction nucleotides: 12. This CDR3 region has 17 residues. CDR3 amino acids: CASTQFAGQGFTGELFF. The CDR3 DNA reads TGTGCCAGCACTCAATTTGCGGGACAGGGGTTCACCGGGGAGCTGTTTTTT.

This clone was counted only a few times. This chain connects TRBV11-2 to TRBJ2-3, with 10 bases that match TRBD1. CDR3 length equals 17 residues. The germline V gene has CDR1 SGHAT and CDR2 FQNNGV. Trimming at V came to 5 bases and at J to 2 bases, leaving 10 bases not matched to a gene. CDR3 protein: CASSTGTGDPLTDTQYF. CDR3 in DNA: TGTGCCAGCAGCACCGGGACAGGGGATCCCCTCACAGATACGCAGTATTTT.

This clone was detected many times. This sequence joins TRBV4-1 and TRBJ1-1; no clear D. The V end was cut by 4 bases, the J end by 4 bases, with 19 bases between. The length of the CDR3 is 16 residues. The germline gives CDR1 MGHRA, CDR2 YSYEKL. The CDR3 DNA reads as TGCGCCAGCAGCCTCTTTATAGGGAGAACGGGCACTGAAGCTTTCTTT. It specifies CASSLFIGRTGTEAFF.

This clone is categorized as medium-sized. The genes are TRBV19 and TRBJ2-1, with D tentatively TRBD1 (7 bases). Between the trimmed V and J ends, which lost 1 base and 7 bases, there was a span of 11 bases. This CDR3 is 14 amino acids long. Germline V gene data show CDR1 as LNHDA and CDR2 as SQIVND (reference sequence). The CDR3 here is CASSIGAGGNEQFF. The DNA for the CDR3 is TGTGCCAGTAGTATAGGGGCAGGGGGGAATGAGCAGTTCTTC.

This clone was observed many times. The rearrangement uses TRBV27 and TRBJ2-3; weak D call: TRBD2 (6 bases). The CDR3 has 16 residues. Germline V gene lookup returns CDR1 MNHEY and CDR2 SMNVEV (reference sequence). Trimming took 2 bases from V and 1 from J, leaving 13 bases between them. The CDR3 loop reads CASSLTGGVGTDTQYF. The CDR3 region has the DNA TGTGCCAGCAGTTTAACCGGGGGAGTTGGCACAGATACGCAGTATTTT.

This clone was seen ten or more times. The chain employs TRBV7-9 and TRBJ1-6; 7 bases line up with TRBD1. The CDR3 runs 15 residues. Trimming removed 5 bases from V and 1 base from J; junction bases left unmatched: 2. Germline CDR1 is SEHNR and CDR2 is FQNEAQ (reference sequence). The CDR3: CASSAGGSYNSPLHF. CDR3 bases: TGTGCCAGCAGCGCAGGGGGGTCCTATAATTCACCCCTCCACTTT.

There are many counts of this clone. CDR3 loop: CASSLYRGSGANVLTF. The DNA for the CDR3 is TGTGCCAGCAGCTTATACCGGGGCTCTGGGGCCAACGTCCTGACTTTC. The chain uses TRBV7-9 and TRBJ2-6; tentatively, D is TRBD2 (5 bases). The germline gives CDR1 SEHNR, CDR2 FQNEAQ (reference sequence). The CDR3 extends over 16 amino acids. With 2 bases removed from V and 0 bases from J, the gap between germline ends came to 8 bases.

This sequence joins TRBV7-2 and TRBJ2-1; D ambiguous. The CDR3 length is 13 residues. The V end lost 1 base, the J end lost 4 bases, and 5 bases lay between the germline ends. Germline assignment: CDR1 SGHTA and CDR2 FQGNSA. The CDR3 protein is CASSLDSYNEQFF. The CDR3 DNA is TGTGCCAGCAGCTTAGATAGTTACAATGAGCAGTTCTTC.

In its sample, this clone was seen many times. V is TRBV6-5 and J is TRBJ2-5, with 12 bases matching TRBD1. The CDR3 is 15 amino acids. In germline, CDR1 is MNHEY, CDR2 SVGAGI. With 6 bases clipped from V and 5 bases from J, the junction kept 7 bases outside the gene matches. Written as DNA, the CDR3 is TGTGCCAGCAGGCCCGGGACAGGGGGCATGGAGACCCAGTACTTC. The encoded protein is CASRPGTGGMETQYF.

This clone was recorded at least ten times. The chain combines TRBV6-1 with TRBJ1-2, with 9 nucleotides matching TRBD1. Germline V gives CDR1 MNHNS, CDR2 SASEGT. The CDR3 length is 12 residues. V was pared by 11 bases and J by 4 bases, with 5 bases of the junction left unmatched. CDR3 DNA: TGTGCCGGCGGACAGGGGATCTATGGCTACACCTTC. Its protein product is CAGGQGIYGYTF.

This clone has ten or more counts. The V call is TRBV28, the J call TRBJ1-4, with unresolved D. With 5 bases removed from V and 0 bases from J, the gap between germline ends came to 16 bases. CDR1 is MDHEN and CDR2 is SYDVKM in the germline V gene. The CDR3 loop spans 17 amino acids. CDR3 loop: CASSHRERDATNEKLFF. CDR3 bases: TGTGCCAGCAGTCACCGGGAACGGGATGCAACTAATGAAAAACTGTTTTTT.

This clone was seen repeatedly, ten times or more. The rearrangement links TRBV6-7 to TRBJ2-1; possibly TRBD2 for D (6 bases). TRBV6-7 is marked as an open reading frame, function uncertain. The CDR3 contains 21 residues. The V end lost 0 bases, the J end lost 7 bases, and 31 bases lay between the germline ends. This CDR3 is CASSYSKGFWRDAPITNEQFF. In DNA form, the CDR3 reads TGTGCCAGCAGTTACTCGAAAGGGTTTTGGCGGGACGCACCAATAACAAATGAGCAGTTCTTC.

This clone was seen at least ten times. The genes are TRBV6-6 and TRBJ2-3; unclear D gene. The ends were cut back, 2 bases at V and 2 bases at J, with 8 bases in the middle. Germline-derived CDR1 and CDR2 are MNHNY and SVGAGI (reference sequence). The CDR3 contains 14 residues. CDR3 DNA sequence: TGTGCCAGCAGTTACCATCGGGTCACAGATACGCAGTATTTT. Residues: CASSYHRVTDTQYF.

This clone was seen ten or more times. This sequence joins TRBV18 and TRBJ1-5, with a possible D match to TRBD1 (6 bases). V shed 6 bases and J shed 7 bases, with 16 bases lying between them. CDR3 length: 14 amino acids. Germline V gene data show CDR1 as KGHSH and CDR2 as LQKENI. CDR3 in DNA: TGTGCCAGCTCCCCAACACAGGGTGGACAGCCCCAGCATTTT. Residues: CASSPTQGGQPQHF.

This clone was detected many times. The chain joins TRBV29-1 to TRBJ2-4, with 9 positions matching TRBD1. The CDR3 runs to 13 residues. Germline assignment: CDR1 SQVTM and CDR2 ANQGSEA. V lost 3 bases to trimming and J lost 9 bases; unmatched junction nucleotides: 6. In DNA form, the CDR3 reads TGCAGCGTTGAGGGACAGGGATTGGGCATTCAGTACTTC. Encoded protein: CSVEGQGLGIQYF.

This clone was found a few times. The J gene is TRBJ2-1, the V gene TRBV5-1; 8 positions match TRBD2. The CDR3 runs to 15 residues. Germline V lookup: CDR1 SGHRS, CDR2 YFSETQ. With 3 bases clipped from V and 4 bases from J, the junction kept 6 bases outside the gene matches. The CDR3 bases are TGCGCCAGCAGCTCGTCTAGCGGGCTATACAATGAGCAGTTCTTC. Amino acid sequence: CASSSSSGLYNEQFF.

This clone was recorded at least ten times. The rearrangement links TRBV12-5 to TRBJ2-5; 9 nucleotides agree with TRBD2. The CDR3 contains 13 residues. V lost 7 bases to trimming and J lost 1 base; unmatched junction nucleotides: 1. Looked up from germline, CDR1 is LGHNT and CDR2 is FRNRAP. The CDR3 region is CASASGIQETQYF. CDR3 bases: TGTGCTAGTGCTAGCGGGATCCAAGAGACCCAGTACTTC.

At least ten counts were recorded for this clone. The chain uses TRBV4-2 and TRBJ2-7, with 7 bases that match TRBD2. CDR1 and CDR2 (germline): LGHNA, YNFKEQ. CDR3 length: 15 residues. The J segment lost 0 bases and the V segment lost 0 bases, leaving 2 bases of the junction unmatched. The chain's CDR3 is CASSQEGGISYEQYF. Written as DNA, the CDR3 is TGTGCCAGCAGCCAAGAGGGAGGGATCTCCTACGAGCAGTACTTC.

This clone has ten or more counts. The chain combines TRBV6-5 with TRBJ1-2; 10 bases match TRBD1. This CDR3 has 14 amino acids. Germline V gives CDR1 MNHEY, CDR2 SVGAGI. The trim removed 5 bases at V and 5 bases at J, leaving 5 bases unmatched. Here the CDR3 reads CASSRQGAPYGYTF. In DNA form, the CDR3 reads TGTGCCAGCAGTAGACAGGGGGCGCCTTATGGCTACACCTTC.